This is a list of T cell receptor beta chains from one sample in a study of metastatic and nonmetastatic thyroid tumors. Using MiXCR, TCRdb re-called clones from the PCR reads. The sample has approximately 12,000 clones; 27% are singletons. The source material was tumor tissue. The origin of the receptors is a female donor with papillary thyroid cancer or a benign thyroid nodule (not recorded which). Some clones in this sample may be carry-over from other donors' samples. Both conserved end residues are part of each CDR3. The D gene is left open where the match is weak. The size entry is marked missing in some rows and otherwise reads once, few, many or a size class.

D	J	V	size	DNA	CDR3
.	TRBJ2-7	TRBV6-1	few	TGTGCCAGCAGTGCGTACGGCTACGAGCAGTACTTC	CASSAYGYEQYF
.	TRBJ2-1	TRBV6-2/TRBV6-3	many	TGTGCCAGCAGTTCCCTGGGGGGTCGGGATGAGCAGTTCTTC	CASSSLGGRDEQFF
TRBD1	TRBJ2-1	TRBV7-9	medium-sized	TGTGCCAGCAGTTCGACGACAGGGCACTCTTACAATGAGCAGTTCTTC	CASSSTTGHSYNEQFF
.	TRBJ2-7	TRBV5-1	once	TGCGCCAGCAGCTTGCTGCAGGGAAGCTCCTACGAGCAGTACTTC	CASSLLQGSSYEQYF
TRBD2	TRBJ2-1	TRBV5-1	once	TGCGCCAGCAGCTTGCCCTTCTCTAGCGGGGTCATCAATGAGCAGTTCTTC	CASSLPFSSGVINEQFF
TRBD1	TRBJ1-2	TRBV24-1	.	TGTGCCACCAGTACGCCACAGGGGGCTGATGGCTACACCTTC	CATSTPQGADGYTF
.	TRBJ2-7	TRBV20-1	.	TGCAGTGCTAGGGCTGAGGAATACGAGCAGTACTTC	CSARAEEYEQYF
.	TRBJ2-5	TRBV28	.	TGTGCCAGCTGGCAGTTAGAGAACCAGTACTTC	CASWQLENQYF
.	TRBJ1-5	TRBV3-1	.	TGTGCCAGCAGCCAAGAACGTCCGGGACTGCCTAATCAGCCCCAGCATTTT	CASSQERPGLPNQPQHF
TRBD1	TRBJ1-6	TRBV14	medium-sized	TGTGCCAGCAGCCTCATCGGGACAGCAAATTCACCCCTCCACTTT	CASSLIGTANSPLHF
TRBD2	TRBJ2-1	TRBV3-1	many	TGTGCCAGCAGCCAGGCGGGGGGGTTAAGTGAGCAGTTCTTC	CASSQAGGLSEQFF
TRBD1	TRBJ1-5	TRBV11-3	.	TGTGCCAGCAGCGACAGGGCTGTTGGTGGTCAGCCCCAGCATTTT	CASSDRAVGGQPQHF
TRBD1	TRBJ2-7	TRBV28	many	TGTGCCAGCAGCATAGGACAGGGGCGAAACGAGCAGTACTTC	CASSIGQGRNEQYF
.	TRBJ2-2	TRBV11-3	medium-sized	TGTGCCAGCAGCTTAGTGGGCGGGGAGCTGTTTTTT	CASSLVGGELFF
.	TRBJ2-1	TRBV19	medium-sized	TGTGCCAGTAGTATAGTGGGTAGCGCAACTGAGCAGTTCTTC	CASSIVGSATEQFF
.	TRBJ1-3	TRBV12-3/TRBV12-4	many	TGTGCCAGCAGTCTTGGAAACACCATATATTTT	CASSLGNTIYF
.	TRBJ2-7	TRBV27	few	TGTGCCAGCAGGAGGAGAGGGGAACACGAGCAGTACTTC	CASRRRGEHEQYF
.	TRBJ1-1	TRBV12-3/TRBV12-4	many	TGTGCCAGCGGATTCAGGGGCACTGAAGCTTTCTTT	CASGFRGTEAFF
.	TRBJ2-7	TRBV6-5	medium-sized	TGTGCCAGCAGTTACTCGAACCGGCGGTGGGAGCAGTACTTC	CASSYSNRRWEQYF
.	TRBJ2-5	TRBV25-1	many	TGTGCCAGCAGTGAACACCCACAAAAAGAGACCCAGTACTTC	CASSEHPQKETQYF
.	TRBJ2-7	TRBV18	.	TGTGCCAGCTCACCACGCCCCGGGGCAACCTACGAGCAGTACTTC	CASSPRPGATYEQYF
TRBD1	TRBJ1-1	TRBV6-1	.	TGTGCCAGCAGCCGACAGGGGTTCACTGAAGCTTTCTTT	CASSRQGFTEAFF
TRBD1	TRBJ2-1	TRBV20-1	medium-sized	TGCAGTGTGGGACAGGGCCAGGGTGAGCAGTTCTTC	CSVGQGQGEQFF
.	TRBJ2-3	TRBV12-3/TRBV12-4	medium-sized	TGTGCCAGCAGGCTCGGGAGCACAGATACGCAGTATTTT	CASRLGSTDTQYF
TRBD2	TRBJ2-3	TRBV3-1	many	TGTGCCAGCAGCCATCCTTCGCGGGAGGGGTTGAAAAATACGCAGTATTTT	CASSHPSREGLKNTQYF
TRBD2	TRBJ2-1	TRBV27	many	TGTGCCAGCGGGAGGCGACTAGCGGGAGATAATGAGCAGTTCTTC	CASGRRLAGDNEQFF
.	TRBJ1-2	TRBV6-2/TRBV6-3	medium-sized	TGTGCCAGCAGTTACGGGGATAACTATGGCTACACCTTC	CASSYGDNYGYTF
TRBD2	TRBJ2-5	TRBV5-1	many	TGCGCCAGCAGCCCGGGACTAGTAACCACCCAAGAGACCCAGTACTTC	CASSPGLVTTQETQYF
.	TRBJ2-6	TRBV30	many	TGTGCCTGGAACCACTGGACAGTCCCCTCTGGGGCCAACGTCCTGACTTTC	CAWNHWTVPSGANVLTF
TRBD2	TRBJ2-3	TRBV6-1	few	TGTGCCAGCAGTGAACCCCTAGCGGGAGTCGCAGATACGCAGTATTTT	CASSEPLAGVADTQYF
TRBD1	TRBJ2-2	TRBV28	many	TGTGCCAGCTGGACAGGGCTTTCATCGAGGGGGGAGCTGTTTTTT	CASWTGLSSRGELFF
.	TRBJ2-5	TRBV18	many	TGTGCCAGCTCACCAGCGGTATCGGAGACCCAGTACTTC	CASSPAVSETQYF
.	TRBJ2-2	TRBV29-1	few	TGCAGCGCCGGACAAAACACCGGGGAGCTGTTTTTT	CSAGQNTGELFF
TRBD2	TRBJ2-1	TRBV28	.	TGTGCCAGCAACAAGGCCAGCGGGAGGGCCGGAGGCAATGAGCAGTTCTTC	CASNKASGRAGGNEQFF
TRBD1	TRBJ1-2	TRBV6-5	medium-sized	TGTGCCAGCAGTTACGGAGGGGGCTCCAGGGGCTACACCTTC	CASSYGGGSRGYTF
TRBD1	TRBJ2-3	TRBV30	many	TGTGCCTGGAGTGGAGGACAGGGTATGGCAGATACGCAGTATTTT	CAWSGGQGMADTQYF
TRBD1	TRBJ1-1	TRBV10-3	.	TGTGCCAGGACCGGGACAGGGGGGCCCGCGGTAACTGAAGCTTTATTT	CARTGTGGPAVTEALF
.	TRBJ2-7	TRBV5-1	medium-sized	TGCGCCAGCAGCCCGAGCTCCTACGAGCAGTACTTC	CASSPSSYEQYF
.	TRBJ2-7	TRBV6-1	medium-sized	TGTGCCAGCCGGTACGCCTACGAGCAGTACTTC	CASRYAYEQYF
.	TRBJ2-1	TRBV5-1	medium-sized	TGCGCCAGCAGCTTGCGGACCGGGACTGGATATAATGAGCAGTTCTTC	CASSLRTGTGYNEQFF
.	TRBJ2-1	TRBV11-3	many	TGTGCCAGCAGCCAAACTGGGGATGAGCAGTTCTTC	CASSQTGDEQFF
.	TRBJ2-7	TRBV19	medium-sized	TGTGCCAGTAGTATGGCTACCGTCGGAACCTACGAGCAGTACTTC	CASSMATVGTYEQYF
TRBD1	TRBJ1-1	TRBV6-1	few	TGTGCCAGCAGTGGGGACAGGGGCACTGAAGCTTTCTTT	CASSGDRGTEAFF
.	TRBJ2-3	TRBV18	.	TGTGCCAGCTCCCCTAGAACAGATACGCAGTATTTT	CASSPRTDTQYF
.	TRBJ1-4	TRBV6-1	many	TGTGCCAGCACCTTGGACACATCTAATGAAAAACTGTTTTTT	CASTLDTSNEKLFF
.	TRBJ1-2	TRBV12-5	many	TGTGCTAGTGGCCTTCCCTCGCAGGGGAACTATGGCTACACCTTC	CASGLPSQGNYGYTF
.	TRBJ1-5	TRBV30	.	TGTGCCTGGAGGAAGCCGGGACGGCGTTCCCAGCATTTT	CAWRKPGRRSQHF
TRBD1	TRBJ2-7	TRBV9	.	TGTGCCAGCAGCCCAGACCCAAGACAGGGCCACCGGGACGAGCAGTACTTC	CASSPDPRQGHRDEQYF
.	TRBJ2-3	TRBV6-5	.	TGTACCAGCAGTTATCGGAGCGGAACTAGCACATATACGCAGTATTTT	CTSSYRSGTSTYTQYF
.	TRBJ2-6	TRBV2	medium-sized	TGTGCCAGCAGACCCAAAAGAGCTGGGGCCAACGTCCTGACTTTC	CASRPKRAGANVLTF
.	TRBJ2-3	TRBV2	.	TGTGCCAGCATCCCCCTCCTAGGTAGCACAGATACGCAGTATTTT	CASIPLLGSTDTQYF
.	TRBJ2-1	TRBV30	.	TGTGCCTGGATTACTCCCCCTTACAATGAGCAGTTCTTC	CAWITPPYNEQFF
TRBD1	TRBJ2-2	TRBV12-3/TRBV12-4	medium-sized	TGTGCCAGCGAAAAACTAAGGGGACAGGGGTCCACCGGGGAGCTGTTTTTT	CASEKLRGQGSTGELFF